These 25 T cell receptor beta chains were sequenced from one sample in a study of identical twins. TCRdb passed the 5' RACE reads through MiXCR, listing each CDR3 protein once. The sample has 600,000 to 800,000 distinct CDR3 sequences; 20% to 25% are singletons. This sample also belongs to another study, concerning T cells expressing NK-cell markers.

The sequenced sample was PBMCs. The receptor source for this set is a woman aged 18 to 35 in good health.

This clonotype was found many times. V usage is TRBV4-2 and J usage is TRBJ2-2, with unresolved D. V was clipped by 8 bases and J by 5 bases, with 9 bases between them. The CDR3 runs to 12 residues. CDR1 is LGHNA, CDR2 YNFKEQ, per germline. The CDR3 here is CASRTTTGELFF. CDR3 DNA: TGTGCCAGCCGTACTACGACCGGGGAGCTGTTTTTT.

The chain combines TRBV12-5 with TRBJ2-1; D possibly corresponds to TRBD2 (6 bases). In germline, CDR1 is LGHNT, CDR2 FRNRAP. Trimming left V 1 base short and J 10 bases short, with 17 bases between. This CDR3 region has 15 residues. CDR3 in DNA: TGTGCTAGTGGTTTGGAGACTAGGCCCCGGAGCGAGCAGTTCTTC. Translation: CASGLETRPRSEQFF.

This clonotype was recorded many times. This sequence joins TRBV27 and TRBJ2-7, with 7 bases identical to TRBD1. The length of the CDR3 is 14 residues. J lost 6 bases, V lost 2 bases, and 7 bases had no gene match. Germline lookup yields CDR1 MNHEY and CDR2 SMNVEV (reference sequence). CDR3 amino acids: CASSLVPDRAEQYF. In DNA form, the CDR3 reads TGTGCCAGCAGTTTAGTTCCCGACAGGGCCGAGCAGTACTTC.

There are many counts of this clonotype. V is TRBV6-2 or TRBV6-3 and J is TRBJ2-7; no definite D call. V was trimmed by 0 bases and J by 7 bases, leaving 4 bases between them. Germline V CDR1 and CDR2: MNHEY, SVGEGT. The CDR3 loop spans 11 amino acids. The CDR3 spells CASSYSFEQYF. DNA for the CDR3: TGTGCCAGCAGTTACTCGTTTGAGCAGTACTTC.

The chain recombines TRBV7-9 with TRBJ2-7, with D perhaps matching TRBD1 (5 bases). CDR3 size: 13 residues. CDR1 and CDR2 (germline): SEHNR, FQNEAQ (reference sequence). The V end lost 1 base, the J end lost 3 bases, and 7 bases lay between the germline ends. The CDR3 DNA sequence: TGTGCCAGCAGCTTAGATGACAGCTACGAGCAGTACTTC. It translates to CASSLDDSYEQYF.

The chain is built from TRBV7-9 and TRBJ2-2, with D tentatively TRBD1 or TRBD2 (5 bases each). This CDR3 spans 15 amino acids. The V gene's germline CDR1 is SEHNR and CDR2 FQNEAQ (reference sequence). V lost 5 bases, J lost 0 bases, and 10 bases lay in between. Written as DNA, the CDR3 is TGTGCCAGCAGCCCTCGGGACCCGAACACCGGGGAGCTGTTTTTT. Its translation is CASSPRDPNTGELFF.

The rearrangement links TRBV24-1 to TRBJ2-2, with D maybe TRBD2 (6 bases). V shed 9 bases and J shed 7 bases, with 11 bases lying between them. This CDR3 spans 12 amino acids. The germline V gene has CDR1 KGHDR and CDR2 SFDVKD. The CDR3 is CATAGKGGELFF. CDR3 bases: TGTGCCACCGCGGGGAAAGGCGGGGAGCTGTTTTTT.

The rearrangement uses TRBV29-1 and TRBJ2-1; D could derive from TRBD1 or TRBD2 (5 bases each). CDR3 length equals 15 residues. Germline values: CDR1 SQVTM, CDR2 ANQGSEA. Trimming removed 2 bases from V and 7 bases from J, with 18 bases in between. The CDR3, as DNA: TGCAGCGTTGAAAGCGGCAGGGATTTCCTTAATGAGCAGTTCTTC. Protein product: CSVESGRDFLNEQFF.

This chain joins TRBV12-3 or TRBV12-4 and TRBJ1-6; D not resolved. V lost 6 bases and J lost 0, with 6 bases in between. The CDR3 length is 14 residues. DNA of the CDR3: TGTGCCAGCAGCCCGAGCTCCTATAATTCACCCCTCCACTTT. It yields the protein CASSPSSYNSPLHF.

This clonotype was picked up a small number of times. This CDR3 is CASRDDVGYTF. In DNA, the CDR3 is TGTGCCAGCAGGGACGACGTTGGCTACACCTTC. The chain carries TRBV12-3 or TRBV12-4 and TRBJ1-2; D gene unclear. The CDR3 sequence is 11 residues long. V was pared by 6 bases and J by 7 bases, with 9 bases between.

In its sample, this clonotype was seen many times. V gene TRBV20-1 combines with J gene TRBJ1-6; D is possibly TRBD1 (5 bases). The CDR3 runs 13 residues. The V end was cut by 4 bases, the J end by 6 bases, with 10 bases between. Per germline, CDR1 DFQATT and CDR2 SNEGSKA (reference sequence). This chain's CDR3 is CSAKGTANSPLHF. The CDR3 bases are TGCAGTGCTAAAGGGACGGCTAATTCACCCCTCCACTTT.

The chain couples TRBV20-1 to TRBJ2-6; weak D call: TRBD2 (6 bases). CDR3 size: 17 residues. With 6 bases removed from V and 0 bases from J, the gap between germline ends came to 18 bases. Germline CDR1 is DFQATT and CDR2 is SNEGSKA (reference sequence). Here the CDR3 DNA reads TGCAGTGCGATCGGAGGGCTAGTGGGCTCTGGGGCCAACGTCCTGACTTTC. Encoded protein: CSAIGGLVGSGANVLTF.

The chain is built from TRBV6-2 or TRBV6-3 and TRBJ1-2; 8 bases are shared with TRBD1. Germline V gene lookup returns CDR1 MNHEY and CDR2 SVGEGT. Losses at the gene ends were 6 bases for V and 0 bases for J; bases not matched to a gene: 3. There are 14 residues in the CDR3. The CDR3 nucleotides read TGTGCCAGCAGGGGGACAGGAACTAACTATGGCTACACCTTC. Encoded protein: CASRGTGTNYGYTF.

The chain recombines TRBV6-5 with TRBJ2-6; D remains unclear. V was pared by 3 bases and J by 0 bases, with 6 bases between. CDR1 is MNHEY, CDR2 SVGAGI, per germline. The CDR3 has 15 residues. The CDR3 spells CASSYLSSGANVLTF. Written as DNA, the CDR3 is TGTGCCAGCAGTTATTTGAGCTCTGGGGCCAACGTCCTGACTTTC.

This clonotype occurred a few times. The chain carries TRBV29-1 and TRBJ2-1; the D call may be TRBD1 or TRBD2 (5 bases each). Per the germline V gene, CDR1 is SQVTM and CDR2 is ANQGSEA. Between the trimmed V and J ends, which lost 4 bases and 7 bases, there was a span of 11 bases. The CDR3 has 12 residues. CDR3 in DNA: TGCAGCGTTGGGCGGGCAGGGAATGAGCAGTTCTTC. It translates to CSVGRAGNEQFF.

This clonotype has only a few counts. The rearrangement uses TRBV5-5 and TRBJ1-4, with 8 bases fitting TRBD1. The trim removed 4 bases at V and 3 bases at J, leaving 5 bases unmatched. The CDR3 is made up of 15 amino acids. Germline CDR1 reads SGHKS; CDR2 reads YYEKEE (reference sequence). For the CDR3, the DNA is TGTGCCAGCAGCAGACAGGGGACTCCTAATGAAAAACTGTTTTTT. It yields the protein CASSRQGTPNEKLFF.

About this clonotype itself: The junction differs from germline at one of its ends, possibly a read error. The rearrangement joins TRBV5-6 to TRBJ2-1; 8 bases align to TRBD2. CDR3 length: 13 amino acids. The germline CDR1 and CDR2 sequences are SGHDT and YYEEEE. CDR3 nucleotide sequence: TGTGCCAGCAGCTTGGGGCTAGCGGGCCCCTCGGTCTTC. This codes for CASSLGLAGPSVF.

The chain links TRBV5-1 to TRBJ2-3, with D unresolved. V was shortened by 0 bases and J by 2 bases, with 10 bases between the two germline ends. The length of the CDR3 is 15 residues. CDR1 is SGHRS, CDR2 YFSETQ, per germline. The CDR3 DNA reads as TGCGCCAGCAGCTTGGGACCAACCACCACAGATACGCAGTATTTT. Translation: CASSLGPTTTDTQYF.

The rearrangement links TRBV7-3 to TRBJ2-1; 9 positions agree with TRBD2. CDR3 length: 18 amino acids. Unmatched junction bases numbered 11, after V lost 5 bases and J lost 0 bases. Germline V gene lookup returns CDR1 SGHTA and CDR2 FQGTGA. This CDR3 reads CASSLLAGGQSSYNEQFF. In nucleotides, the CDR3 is TGTGCCAGCAGCCTCCTGGCGGGGGGGCAAAGCTCCTACAATGAGCAGTTCTTC.

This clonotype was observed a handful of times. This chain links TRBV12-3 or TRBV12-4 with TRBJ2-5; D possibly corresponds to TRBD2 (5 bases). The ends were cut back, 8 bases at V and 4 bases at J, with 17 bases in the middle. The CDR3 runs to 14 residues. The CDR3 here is CASDDGEGAETQYF. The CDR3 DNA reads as TGTGCCAGCGATGACGGCGAGGGAGCAGAGACCCAGTACTTC.

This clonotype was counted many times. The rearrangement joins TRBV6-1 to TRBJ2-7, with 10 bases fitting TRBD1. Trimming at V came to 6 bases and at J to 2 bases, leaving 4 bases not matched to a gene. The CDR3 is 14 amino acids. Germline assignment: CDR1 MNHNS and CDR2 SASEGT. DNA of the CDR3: TGTGCCAGCAGCGGACAGGGGGGTCCCTACGAGCAGTACTTC. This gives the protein CASSGQGGPYEQYF.

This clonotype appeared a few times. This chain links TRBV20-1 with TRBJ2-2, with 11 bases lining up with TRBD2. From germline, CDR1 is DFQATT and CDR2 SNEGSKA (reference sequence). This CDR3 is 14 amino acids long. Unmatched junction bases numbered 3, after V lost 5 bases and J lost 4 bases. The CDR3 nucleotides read TGCAGTGCTCCCCTAGCGGGGGGCACCGGGGAGCTGTTTTTT. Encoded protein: CSAPLAGGTGELFF.

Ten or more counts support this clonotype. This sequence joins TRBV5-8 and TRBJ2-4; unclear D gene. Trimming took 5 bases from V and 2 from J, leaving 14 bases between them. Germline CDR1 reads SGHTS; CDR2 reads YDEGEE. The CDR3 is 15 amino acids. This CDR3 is CASRIVDGPKNIQYF. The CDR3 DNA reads TGTGCCAGCAGGATCGTGGACGGACCCAAAAACATTCAGTACTTC.

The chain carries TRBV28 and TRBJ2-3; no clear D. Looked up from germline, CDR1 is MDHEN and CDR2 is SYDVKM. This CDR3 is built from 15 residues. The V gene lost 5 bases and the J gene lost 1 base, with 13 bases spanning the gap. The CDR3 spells CASSRRLERTDTQYF. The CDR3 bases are TGTGCCAGCAGTCGAAGGTTGGAGCGCACAGATACGCAGTATTTT.

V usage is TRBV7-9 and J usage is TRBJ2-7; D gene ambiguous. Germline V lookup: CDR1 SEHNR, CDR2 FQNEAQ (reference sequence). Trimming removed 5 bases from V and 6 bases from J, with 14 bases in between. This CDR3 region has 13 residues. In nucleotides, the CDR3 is TGTGCCAGCAGCATTGGACCATCGCCCGAGCAGTACTTC. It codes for CASSIGPSPEQYF. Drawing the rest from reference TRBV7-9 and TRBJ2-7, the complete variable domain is DTGVSQNPRHKITKRGQNVTFRCDPISEHNRLYWYRQTLGQGPEFLTYFQNEAQLEKSRLLSDRFSAERPKGSFSTLEIQRTEQGDSAMYLCASSIGPSPEQYFGPGTRLTVT.